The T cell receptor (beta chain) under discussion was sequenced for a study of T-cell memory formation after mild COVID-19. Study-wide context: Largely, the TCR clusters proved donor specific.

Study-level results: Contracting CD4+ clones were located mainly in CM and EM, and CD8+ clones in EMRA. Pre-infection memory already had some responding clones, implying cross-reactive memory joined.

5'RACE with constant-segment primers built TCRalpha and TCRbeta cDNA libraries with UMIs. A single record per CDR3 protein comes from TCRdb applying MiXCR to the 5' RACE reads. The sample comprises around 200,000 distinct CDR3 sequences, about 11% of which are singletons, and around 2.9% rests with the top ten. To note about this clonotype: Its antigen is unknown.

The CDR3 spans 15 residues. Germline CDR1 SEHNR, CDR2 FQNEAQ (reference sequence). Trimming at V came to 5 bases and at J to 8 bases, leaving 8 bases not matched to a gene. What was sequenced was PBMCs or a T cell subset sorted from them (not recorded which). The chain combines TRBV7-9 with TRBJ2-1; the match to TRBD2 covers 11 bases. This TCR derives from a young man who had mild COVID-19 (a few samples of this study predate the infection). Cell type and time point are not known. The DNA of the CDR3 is TGTGCCAGCAGCCCACTAGCGGGAGTTGGGGATGAGCAGTTCTTC. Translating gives CASSPLAGVGDEQFF.